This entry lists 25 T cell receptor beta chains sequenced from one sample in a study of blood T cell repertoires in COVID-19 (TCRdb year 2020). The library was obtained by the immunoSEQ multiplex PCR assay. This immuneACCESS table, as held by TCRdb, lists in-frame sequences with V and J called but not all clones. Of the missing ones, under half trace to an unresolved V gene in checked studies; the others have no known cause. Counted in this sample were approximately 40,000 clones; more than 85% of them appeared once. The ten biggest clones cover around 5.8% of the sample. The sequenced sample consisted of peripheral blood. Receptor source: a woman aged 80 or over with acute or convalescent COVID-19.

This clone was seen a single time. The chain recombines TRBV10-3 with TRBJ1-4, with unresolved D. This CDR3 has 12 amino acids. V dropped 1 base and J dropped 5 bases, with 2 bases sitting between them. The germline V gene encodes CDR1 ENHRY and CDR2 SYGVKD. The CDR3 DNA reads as TGTGCCATCAGTGAGTTAAATGAAAAACTGTTTTTT. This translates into CAISELNEKLFF.

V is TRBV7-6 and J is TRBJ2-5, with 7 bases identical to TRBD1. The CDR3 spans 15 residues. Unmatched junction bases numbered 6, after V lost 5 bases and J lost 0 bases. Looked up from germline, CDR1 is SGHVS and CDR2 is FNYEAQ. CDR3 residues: CASSLRTGHQETQYF. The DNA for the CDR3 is TGTGCCAGCAGCCTCCGGACAGGACACCAAGAGACCCAGTACTTC.

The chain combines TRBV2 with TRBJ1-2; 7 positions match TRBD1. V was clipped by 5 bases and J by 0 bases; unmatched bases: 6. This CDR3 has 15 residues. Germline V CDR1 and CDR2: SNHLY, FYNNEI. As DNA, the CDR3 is TGTGCCAGCAGTTCTCAGGGGGGAACTAACTATGGCTACACCTTC. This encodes CASSSQGGTNYGYTF.

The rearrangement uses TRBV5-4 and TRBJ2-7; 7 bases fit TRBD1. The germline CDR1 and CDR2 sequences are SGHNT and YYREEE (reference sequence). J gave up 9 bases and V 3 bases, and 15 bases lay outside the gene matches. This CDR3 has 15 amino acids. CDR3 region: CASSSLTGVPWGQYF. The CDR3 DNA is TGTGCCAGCAGCTCCCTAACAGGGGTCCCCTGGGGGCAGTACTTC.

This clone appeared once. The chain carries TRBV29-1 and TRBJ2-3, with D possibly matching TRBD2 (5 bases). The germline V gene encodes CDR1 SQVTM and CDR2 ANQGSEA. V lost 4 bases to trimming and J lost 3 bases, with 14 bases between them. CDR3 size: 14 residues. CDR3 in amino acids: CSVAPNGVTDTQYF. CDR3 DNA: TGCAGCGTTGCTCCCAACGGGGTGACAGATACGCAGTATTTT.

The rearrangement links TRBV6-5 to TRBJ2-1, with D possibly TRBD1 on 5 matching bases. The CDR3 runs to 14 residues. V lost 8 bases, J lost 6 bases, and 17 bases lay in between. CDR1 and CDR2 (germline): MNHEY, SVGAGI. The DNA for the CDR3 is TGTGCCAGCCTTGAGCAGGGTGGGGTCAATGAGCAGTTCTTC. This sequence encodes CASLEQGGVNEQFF.

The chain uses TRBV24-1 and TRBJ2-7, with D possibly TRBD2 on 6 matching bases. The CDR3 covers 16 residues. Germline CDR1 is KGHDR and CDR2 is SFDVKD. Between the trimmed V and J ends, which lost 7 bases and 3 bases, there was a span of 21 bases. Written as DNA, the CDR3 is TGTGCCACCAGATCCTCCGAGCTAGCGTCGAACTACGAGCAGTACTTC. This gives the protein CATRSSELASNYEQYF.

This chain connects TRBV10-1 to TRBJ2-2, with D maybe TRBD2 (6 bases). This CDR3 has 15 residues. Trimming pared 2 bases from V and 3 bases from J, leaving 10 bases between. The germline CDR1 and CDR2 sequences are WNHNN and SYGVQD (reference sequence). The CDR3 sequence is CASSETGVHTGELFF. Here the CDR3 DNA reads TGCGCCAGCAGTGAGACGGGGGTCCACACCGGGGAGCTGTTTTTT.

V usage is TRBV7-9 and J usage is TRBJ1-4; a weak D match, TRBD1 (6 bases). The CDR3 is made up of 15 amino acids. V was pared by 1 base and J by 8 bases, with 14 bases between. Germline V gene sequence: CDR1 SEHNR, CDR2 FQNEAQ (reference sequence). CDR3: CASSLGQAVGEKLFF. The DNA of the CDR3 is TGTGCCAGCAGCTTAGGACAGGCGGTGGGAGAAAAACTGTTTTTT.

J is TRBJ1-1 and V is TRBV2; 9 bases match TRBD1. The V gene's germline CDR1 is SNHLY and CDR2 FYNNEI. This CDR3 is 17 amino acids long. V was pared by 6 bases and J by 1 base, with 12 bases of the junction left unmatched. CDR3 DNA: TGTGCCAGCAGGGGGGGGACAGGGAAACCTCCGAACACTGAAGCTTTCTTT. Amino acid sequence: CASRGGTGKPPNTEAFF.

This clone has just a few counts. In DNA, the CDR3 is TGTGCCAGCAGCCAAGATCTCGGTGGCACCGGGGAGCTGTTTTTT. Protein sequence: CASSQDLGGTGELFF. The chain recombines TRBV4-2 with TRBJ2-2; D call uncertain. CDR1 LGHNA and CDR2 YNFKEQ come from the germline V gene. V lost 0 bases to trimming and J lost 4 bases, with 9 bases between them. The CDR3 spans 15 residues.

CDR3 in amino acids: CASSDGRLSSYEQYF. In DNA, the CDR3 is TGTGCCAGCAGTGACGGTCGGTTGAGCTCCTACGAGCAGTACTTC. V usage is TRBV2 and J usage is TRBJ2-7; no definite D call. Trimming stripped 3 bases from V and 0 bases from J, with 12 bases between. This CDR3 region has 15 residues. Germline loops: CDR1 SNHLY, CDR2 FYNNEI.

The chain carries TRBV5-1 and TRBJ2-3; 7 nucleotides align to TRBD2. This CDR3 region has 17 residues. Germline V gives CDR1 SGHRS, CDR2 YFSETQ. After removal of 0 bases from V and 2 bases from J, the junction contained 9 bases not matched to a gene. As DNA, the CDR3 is TGCGCCAGCAGCTTGGGGCCCCGGGGGGACGTCACAGATACGCAGTATTTT. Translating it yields CASSLGPRGDVTDTQYF.

For the CDR3, the DNA is TGCGCCAGCAGCATAGGGGGGGATGAGCAGTTCTTC. It is translated as CASSIGGDEQFF. The rearrangement uses TRBV5-1 and TRBJ2-1; weak D call: TRBD2 (7 bases). This CDR3 contains 12 residues. Trimming took 4 bases from V and 8 from J, leaving 10 bases between them. The germline V gene has CDR1 SGHRS and CDR2 YFSETQ.

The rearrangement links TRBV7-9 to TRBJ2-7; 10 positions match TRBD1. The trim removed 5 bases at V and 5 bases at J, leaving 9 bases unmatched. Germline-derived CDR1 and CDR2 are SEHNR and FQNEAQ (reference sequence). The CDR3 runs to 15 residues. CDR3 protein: CASSPGQGGLNEQYF. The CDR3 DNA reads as TGTGCCAGCAGCCCTGGACAGGGGGGTTTAAACGAGCAGTACTTC.

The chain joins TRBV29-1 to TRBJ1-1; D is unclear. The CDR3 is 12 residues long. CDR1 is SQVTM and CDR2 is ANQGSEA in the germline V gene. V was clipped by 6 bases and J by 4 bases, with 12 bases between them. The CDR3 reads CSVRHRGTEAFF. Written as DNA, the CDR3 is TGCAGCGTGAGGCATCGAGGCACTGAAGCTTTCTTT.

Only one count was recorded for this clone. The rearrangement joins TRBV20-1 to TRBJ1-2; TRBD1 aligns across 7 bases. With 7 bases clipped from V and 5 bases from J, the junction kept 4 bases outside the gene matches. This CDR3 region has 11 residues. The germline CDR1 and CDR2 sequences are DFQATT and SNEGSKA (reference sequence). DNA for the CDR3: TGCAGTGTGGGACAGTCATATGGCTACACCTTC. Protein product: CSVGQSYGYTF.

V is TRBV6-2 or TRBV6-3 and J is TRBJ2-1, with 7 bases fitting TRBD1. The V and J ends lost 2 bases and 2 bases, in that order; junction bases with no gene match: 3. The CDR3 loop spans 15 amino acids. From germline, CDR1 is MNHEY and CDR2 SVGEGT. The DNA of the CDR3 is TGTGCCAGCAGTTACGGCACAGGGGCCTACAATGAGCAGTTCTTC. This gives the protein CASSYGTGAYNEQFF.

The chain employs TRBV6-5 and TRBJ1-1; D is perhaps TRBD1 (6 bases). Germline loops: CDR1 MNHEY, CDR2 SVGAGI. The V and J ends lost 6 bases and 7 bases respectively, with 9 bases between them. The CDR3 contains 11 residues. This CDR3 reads CASSTRGEAFF. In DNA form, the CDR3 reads TGTGCCAGCAGCACCAGGGGTGAAGCTTTCTTT.

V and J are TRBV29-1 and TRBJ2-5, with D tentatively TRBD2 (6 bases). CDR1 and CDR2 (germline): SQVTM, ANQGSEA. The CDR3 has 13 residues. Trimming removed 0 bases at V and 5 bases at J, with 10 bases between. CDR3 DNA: TGCAGCGTTGAAGATGGGGGGAGGGAGACCCAGTACTTC. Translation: CSVEDGGRETQYF.

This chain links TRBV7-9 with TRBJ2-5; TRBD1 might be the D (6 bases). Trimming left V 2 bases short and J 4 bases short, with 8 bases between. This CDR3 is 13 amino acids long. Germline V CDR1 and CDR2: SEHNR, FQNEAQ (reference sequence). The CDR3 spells CASSLSGAETQYF. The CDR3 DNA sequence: TGTGCCAGCAGCTTATCAGGGGCAGAGACCCAGTACTTC.

CDR3 region: CASSSTREPQHF. In DNA form, the CDR3 reads TGTGCCAGCAGCTCCACGCGGGAGCCCCAGCATTTT. The rearrangement joins TRBV5-6 to TRBJ1-5; D is unclear. Germline-derived CDR1 and CDR2 are SGHDT and YYEEEE. The CDR3 loop spans 12 amino acids. V lost 3 bases to trimming and J lost 8 bases, with 9 bases between them. The whole variable domain, remainder taken from reference TRBV5-6 and TRBJ1-5, is DAGVTQSPTHLIKTRGQQVTLRCSPKSGHDTVSWYQQALGQGPQFIFQYYEEEERQRGNFPDRFSGHQFPNYSSELNVNALLLGDSALYLCASSSTREPQHFGDGTRLSIL.

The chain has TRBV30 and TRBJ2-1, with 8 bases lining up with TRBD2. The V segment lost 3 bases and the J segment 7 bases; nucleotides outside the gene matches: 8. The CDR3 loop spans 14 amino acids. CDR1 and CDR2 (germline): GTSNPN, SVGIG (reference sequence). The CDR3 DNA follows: TGTGCCTGGAGGCCGGGGGGGCCTAGAAATGAGCAGTTCTTC. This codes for CAWRPGGPRNEQFF. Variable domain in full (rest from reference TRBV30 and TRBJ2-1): SQTIHQWPATLVQPVGSPLSLECTVEGTSNPNLYWYRQAAGRGLQLLFYSVGIGQISSEVPQNLSASRPQDRQFILSSKKLLLSDSGFYLCAWRPGGPRNEQFFGPGTRLTVL.

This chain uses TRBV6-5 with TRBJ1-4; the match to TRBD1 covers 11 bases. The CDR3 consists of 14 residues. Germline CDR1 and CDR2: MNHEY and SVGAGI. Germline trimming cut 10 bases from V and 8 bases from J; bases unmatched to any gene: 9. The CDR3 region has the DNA TGTGCCACTTCTCGGGACAGGGGGAACGAAAAACTGTTTTTT. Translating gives CATSRDRGNEKLFF.

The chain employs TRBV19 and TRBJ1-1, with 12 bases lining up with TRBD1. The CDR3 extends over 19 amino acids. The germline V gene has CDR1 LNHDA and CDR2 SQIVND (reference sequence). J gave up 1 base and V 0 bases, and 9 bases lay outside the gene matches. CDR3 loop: CASSIESGTGGAKNTEAFF. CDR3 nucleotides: TGTGCCAGTAGTATAGAATCCGGGACAGGGGGCGCGAAGAACACTGAAGCTTTCTTT. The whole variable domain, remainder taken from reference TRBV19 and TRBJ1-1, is DGGITQSPKYLFRKEGQNVTLSCEQNLNHDAMYWYRQDPGQGLRLIYYSQIVNDFQKGDIAEGYSVSREKKESFPLTVTSAQKNPTAFYLCASSIESGTGGAKNTEAFFGQGTRLTVV.